A single sample gave rise to the 20 T cell receptor beta chains below, sequenced in a study of Ad26.COV2.S vaccination and SARS-CoV-2 variants. The protocol was immunoSEQ multiplex PCR, while the TCRdb copy is restricted to in-frame clones and leaves out a portion. The repertoire includes a few hundred thousand clones, around nine tenths of them detected once, and approximately 1.9% sits in the top ten. This sample's treatment: 15 to 20 received Ad26.COV2.S at low or high dose, single or two shots; several received placebo; per-sample allocation not given. The samples were gathered on day 63 after the first injection of vaccine or placebo. The sample consisted of peripheral blood, taken in a trial of Ad26.COV2.S vaccine versus placebo. The receptors were sampled from a person aged 18-65 years who received the Ad26.COV2.S COVID-19 vaccine or a placebo.

CDR3 in amino acids: CASSFGLGTSELSYEQYF. CDR3 DNA: TGTGCCAGCAGCTTCGGCCTGGGGACTAGCGAGTTATCCTACGAGCAGTACTTC. The chain has TRBV7-9 and TRBJ2-7; 10 nucleotides agree with TRBD2. This CDR3 is built from 18 residues. The germline CDR1 and CDR2 sequences are SEHNR and FQNEAQ (reference sequence). Trimming at V came to 3 bases and at J to 1 base, leaving 12 bases not matched to a gene. Full variable domain (remainder filled in from reference TRBV7-9 and TRBJ2-7): DTGVSQNPRHKITKRGQNVTFRCDPISEHNRLYWYRQTLGQGPEFLTYFQNEAQLEKSRLLSDRFSAERPKGSFSTLEIQRTEQGDSAMYLCASSFGLGTSELSYEQYFGPGTRLTVT.

This sequence joins TRBV4-2 and TRBJ1-1; no firm D call. The V end lost 1 base, the J end lost 6 bases, and 21 bases lay between the germline ends. Germline V lookup: CDR1 LGHNA, CDR2 YNFKEQ. The CDR3 extends over 17 amino acids. CDR3: CASSQAWVGSGEAEAFF. The CDR3 region has the DNA TGTGCCAGCAGCCAAGCATGGGTGGGTTCGGGAGAGGCTGAAGCTTTCTTT.

V usage is TRBV6-5 and J usage is TRBJ2-3; 7 bases fit TRBD1. V gave up 2 bases and J gave up 5 bases; unmatched junction bases: 4. From germline, CDR1 is MNHEY and CDR2 SVGAGI. This CDR3 has 14 residues. This CDR3 is CASSYRGRLDTQYF. CDR3 sequence (DNA): TGTGCCAGCAGTTACAGGGGGCGACTAGATACGCAGTATTTT.

This rearrangement joins TRBV7-2 to TRBJ2-7; 8 bases match TRBD1. Germline lookup yields CDR1 SGHTA and CDR2 FQGNSA. This CDR3 has 13 residues. V lost 7 bases, J lost 3 bases, and 5 bases stayed unmatched. CDR3 region: CASNRQGYYEQYF. The CDR3, as DNA: TGTGCCAGCAACAGACAGGGGTACTACGAGCAGTACTTC.

V and J are TRBV4-3 and TRBJ1-2, with 11 bases aligning to TRBD1. Germline V gives CDR1 LGHNA, CDR2 YSLEER. The junction had 7 bases not matched to a gene; V was cut back by 0 bases and J by 4 bases. There are 17 residues in the CDR3. CDR3 in DNA: TGCGCCAGCAGCCAAGAAGTCGGACAGGGGGCAAGCTATGGCTACACCTTC. Amino acid sequence: CASSQEVGQGASYGYTF.

V gene TRBV10-3 combines with J gene TRBJ1-2, with TRBD1 identical over 7 bases. The CDR3 is made up of 16 amino acids. V lost 1 base and J lost 0; bases outside the gene matches: 5. The V gene's germline CDR1 is ENHRY and CDR2 SYGVKD. The CDR3 nucleotides are TGTGCCATCAGTGAGTGGACAGGTGGAGCTAACTATGGCTACACCTTC. Its translation is CAISEWTGGANYGYTF.

The V and J genes are TRBV3-1 (or the pseudogene TRBV3-2) and TRBJ2-1, with D possibly matching TRBD2 (6 bases). The CDR3 has 16 amino acids. Germline V gene lookup returns CDR1 LGHDT and CDR2 YNNKEL (reference sequence). V was clipped by 0 bases and J by 10 bases, with 19 bases between them. The CDR3: CASSQDRGARPGEQFF. Here the CDR3 DNA reads TGTGCCAGCAGCCAAGACCGCGGGGCGCGTCCCGGGGAGCAGTTCTTC.

The chain couples TRBV28 to TRBJ1-1; D unclear. Germline V lookup: CDR1 MDHEN, CDR2 SYDVKM. This CDR3 has 16 residues. Trimming removed 6 bases from V and 3 bases from J, with 20 bases in between. The CDR3 is CASSIGEAYSYTEAFF. CDR3 DNA: TGTGCCAGCAGCATTGGCGAGGCCTATTCGTACACTGAAGCTTTCTTT.

The chain carries TRBV11-2 and TRBJ1-5; possibly TRBD1 for D (6 bases). The CDR3 covers 18 residues. The germline CDR1 and CDR2 sequences are SGHAT and FQNNGV. Trimming took 1 base from V and 0 from J, leaving 16 bases between them. In nucleotides, the CDR3 is TGTGCCAGCAGCTTAGGGGGGCACGTTCCAGGTAGCAATCAGCCCCAGCATTTT. Translating gives CASSLGGHVPGSNQPQHF.

This chain joins TRBV19 and TRBJ2-7; 13 bases line up with TRBD2. With V trimmed by 7 bases and J by 6 bases, 3 bases remained unmatched. CDR1 and CDR2 (germline): LNHDA, SQIVND (reference sequence). This CDR3 comprises 13 residues. CDR3 residues: CASTRTSGSEQYF. CDR3 sequence (DNA): TGTGCCAGTACCCGGACTAGCGGGAGCGAGCAGTACTTC.

V usage is TRBV15 and J usage is TRBJ1-5; 8 bases line up with TRBD1. The CDR3 sequence is 20 residues long. Per the germline V gene, CDR1 is LNHNV and CDR2 is YYDKDF (reference sequence). J was trimmed by 0 bases and V by 7 bases; bases with no gene match: 20. CDR3 coding DNA: TGTGCCACCAACAACCAACCGGGGACAGGACGAGTCTATAGCAATCAGCCCCAGCATTTT. Translation gives CATNNQPGTGRVYSNQPQHF.

The chain recombines TRBV11-3 with TRBJ2-1; 7 nucleotides align to TRBD1. V gave up 5 bases and J gave up 7 bases; unmatched junction bases: 5. The germline CDR1 and CDR2 sequences are SGHNT and YENEEA. CDR3 length equals 13 residues. CDR3 nucleotide sequence: TGTGCCAGCAGCCTCTCAGGGGGTAATGAGCAGTTCTTC. It is translated as CASSLSGGNEQFF.

The V call is TRBV15, the J call TRBJ2-5, with D possibly being TRBD2 (6 bases). V was clipped by 5 bases and J by 1 base, with 11 bases between them. Germline V gene data show CDR1 as LNHNV and CDR2 as YYDKDF (reference sequence). The CDR3 totals 14 residues. Here the CDR3 reads CATSYSGTQETQYF. DNA for the CDR3: TGTGCCACCAGCTATAGCGGAACCCAAGAGACCCAGTACTTC.

This rearrangement joins TRBV7-3 to TRBJ2-1; D is perhaps TRBD2 (6 bases). Between the trimmed V and J ends, which lost 7 bases and 5 bases, there was a span of 15 bases. The CDR3 spans 14 residues. Germline V gene lookup returns CDR1 SGHTA and CDR2 FQGTGA. The CDR3 here is CASKREPPNNEQFF. In DNA form, the CDR3 reads TGTGCCAGCAAACGGGAGCCCCCGAACAATGAGCAGTTCTTC.

V usage is TRBV24-1 and J usage is TRBJ1-1; D may be TRBD1 (5 bases). Germline assignment: CDR1 KGHDR and CDR2 SFDVKD. This CDR3 has 12 residues. V was trimmed by 2 bases and J by 5 bases, leaving 5 bases between them. CDR3 in amino acids: CATSDWGTEAFF. DNA for the CDR3: TGTGCCACCAGTGATTGGGGGACTGAAGCTTTCTTT.

The genes are TRBV28 and TRBJ1-5; 7 bases match TRBD1. CDR1 is MDHEN and CDR2 is SYDVKM in the germline V gene. J was trimmed by 3 bases and V by 8 bases; bases with no gene match: 10. The CDR3 has 15 amino acids. CDR3 loop: CASGEGTVNNQPQHF. The CDR3 coding sequence is TGTGCCAGCGGTGAAGGGACAGTCAACAATCAGCCCCAGCATTTT.

The chain is built from TRBV19 and TRBJ2-7; 10 bases map to TRBD1. CDR1 is LNHDA and CDR2 is SQIVND in the germline V gene (reference sequence). V trimming: 1 base; J trimming: 5 bases; junction bases outside the gene matches: 2. This CDR3 is 14 amino acids long. The CDR3 loop is CASSIVGTGDEQYF. In nucleotides, the CDR3 is TGTGCCAGTAGTATAGTAGGGACAGGGGACGAGCAGTACTTC.

The J gene is TRBJ2-5, the V gene TRBV30; a weak D match, TRBD2 (6 bases). Trimming stripped 0 bases from V and 5 bases from J, with 13 bases between. The CDR3 contains 14 residues. Germline CDR1 reads GTSNPN; CDR2 reads SVGIG (reference sequence). As DNA, the CDR3 is TGTGCCTGGAGTGTACTACGGGGGAGTGAGACCCAGTACTTC. Amino acids: CAWSVLRGSETQYF. Based on the CDR3 plus reference TRBV30 and TRBJ2-5, the full variable domain is SQTIHQWPATLVQPVGSPLSLECTVEGTSNPNLYWYRQAAGRGLQLLFYSVGIGQISSEVPQNLSASRPQDRQFILSSKKLLLSDSGFYLCAWSVLRGSETQYFGPGTRLLVL.

V usage is TRBV9 and J usage is TRBJ1-4; D unclear. The CDR3 loop spans 13 amino acids. CDR1 and CDR2 (germline): SGDLS, YYNGEE. Trimming pared 5 bases from V and 0 bases from J, leaving 5 bases between. The chain's CDR3 is CASSPATNEKLFF. The CDR3, as DNA: TGTGCCAGCAGTCCTGCAACTAATGAAAAACTGTTTTTT.

The chain has TRBV5-1 and TRBJ2-2; no clear D. Germline CDR1 SGHRS, CDR2 YFSETQ. Trimming took off 4 bases at V and 3 bases at J, with 13 bases between the two ends. CDR3 length equals 15 residues. The CDR3 DNA reads TGCGCCAGCAGCCCTATGTTGACTTACACCGGGGAGCTGTTTTTT. Translating it yields CASSPMLTYTGELFF. Full variable domain (rest looked up from reference TRBV5-1 and TRBJ2-2): KAGVTQTPRYLIKTRGQQVTLSCSPISGHRSVSWYQQTPGQGLQFLFEYFSETQRNKGNFPGRFSGRQFSNSRSEMNVSTLELGDSALYLCASSPMLTYTGELFFGEGSRLTVL.